This TCR beta chain stems from a study of CD8 T cells in Susac syndrome. At the level of the study: Of the sequenced Susac syndrome patients, over 5 had active disease and fewer than ten were in remission.

Random hexamers primed reverse transcription of about 0.5 to 1 ug RNA. Multiplex PCR with immunoSEQ amplified the TCR beta CDR3 across 54 Vbeta and 13 Jbeta. Each CDR3 protein gets one entry after TCRdb re-called the immunoSEQ multiplex PCR reads with MiXCR. The sample has just under 95,000 distinct CDR3 sequences, around 94% seen once; the top ten hold 0.3% to 0.35%. Germline assignment: CDR1 ENHRY and CDR2 SYGVKD. Trimming removed 3 bases from V and 4 bases from J, with 12 bases in between. The CDR3 extends over 14 amino acids. The chain is built from TRBV10-3 and TRBJ1-1, with a possible D match to TRBD1 (5 bases). Sequencing input: CD4+ T cells from PBMCs. The sequence derives from a human donor with Susac syndrome. The CDR3 DNA sequence: TGTGCCATCAGTGATATTGGGGGAGGCACTGAAGCTTTCTTT. This sequence encodes CAISDIGGGTEAFF.